Each of the 11 T cell receptor beta chains below was sequenced from the same sample in a study of cytotoxic CD8 clonotypes in ibrutinib-treated CLL. The protocol was immunoSEQ multiplex PCR, while the TCRdb copy is restricted to in-frame clones and leaves out a portion. The sample includes more than 300,000 clones, 80% of them seen just once. Sequenced material: PBMCs, taken before ibrutinib treatment. The receptors were sampled from a human donor with chronic lymphocytic leukemia.

The gene calls are TRBV19 and TRBJ2-5; D ambiguous. The CDR3 extends over 14 amino acids. Germline CDR1 is LNHDA and CDR2 is SQIVND (reference sequence). Trimming removed 6 bases from V and 2 bases from J, with 13 bases in between. The CDR3 spells CASSQSYSQETQYF. The CDR3 bases are TGTGCCAGTAGCCAAAGTTACAGTCAAGAGACCCAGTACTTC.

This clone was observed a handful of times. The genes are TRBV6-5 and TRBJ2-1, with 11 bases fitting TRBD2. Germline V gives CDR1 MNHEY, CDR2 SVGAGI. Trimming at V came to 4 bases and at J to 2 bases, leaving 4 bases not matched to a gene. The CDR3 has 16 residues. CDR3 bases: TGTGCCAGCAGTTTCGGTAGCGGGAGGGCCTACAATGAGCAGTTCTTC. Protein sequence: CASSFGSGRAYNEQFF.

Here the CDR3 reads CASSPDRVVQPQHF. The CDR3 DNA is TGTGCCAGCAGTCCGGACAGGGTCGTTCAGCCCCAGCATTTT. The chain joins TRBV7-8 to TRBJ1-5; 8 nucleotides match TRBD1. V shed 6 bases, J shed 6 bases, and the junction held 7 bases outside the gene matches. CDR1 and CDR2 (germline): SGHVS, FQNEAQ. The CDR3 is made up of 14 amino acids.

The chain uses TRBV15 and TRBJ2-5, with D perhaps assigned TRBD1 or TRBD2 (5 bases each). This CDR3 is built from 13 residues. V gave up 5 bases and J gave up 5 bases, with 12 bases separating them. CDR1 is LNHNV and CDR2 is YYDKDF in the germline V gene (reference sequence). CDR3 region: CATSLRGTETQYF. Here the CDR3 DNA reads TGTGCCACCAGCCTTAGAGGGACGGAGACCCAGTACTTC.

The chain joins TRBV5-1 to TRBJ2-3; 12 bases fit TRBD2. CDR3 length equals 17 residues. Germline loops: CDR1 SGHRS, CDR2 YFSETQ. Trimming took 0 bases from V and 0 from J; bases not matched to a gene: 2. The CDR3 here is CASSLGTSGGSTDTQYF. The CDR3 region has the DNA TGCGCCAGCAGCTTGGGTACTAGCGGGGGGAGCACAGATACGCAGTATTTT.

The chain has TRBV9 and TRBJ2-7; 10 bases fit TRBD2. V was pared by 3 bases and J by 4 bases, with 7 bases of the junction left unmatched. CDR3 length equals 15 residues. Germline lookup yields CDR1 SGDLS and CDR2 YYNGEE. CDR3 protein: CASSATSGIGYEQYF. CDR3 sequence (DNA): TGTGCCAGCAGCGCCACTAGCGGGATAGGATACGAGCAGTACTTC.

This chain links TRBV7-6 with TRBJ2-3; 11 nucleotides match TRBD2. The CDR3 covers 15 residues. The germline gives CDR1 SGHVS, CDR2 FNYEAQ. J was trimmed by 5 bases and V by 6 bases; bases with no gene match: 7. The CDR3 here is CASSTSGRGIDTQYF. CDR3 sequence (DNA): TGTGCCAGCAGTACTAGCGGGAGAGGGATAGATACGCAGTATTTT.

V usage is TRBV7-2 and J usage is TRBJ2-7, with 7 bases fitting TRBD2. The CDR3 totals 15 residues. V lost 3 bases, J lost 2 bases, and 7 bases stayed unmatched. From germline, CDR1 is SGHTA and CDR2 FQGNSA. DNA for the CDR3: TGTGCCAGCAGCTTTGGTCAGGGACTAACCTACGAGCAGTACTTC. It yields the protein CASSFGQGLTYEQYF.

The V gene is TRBV7-2, the J gene TRBJ2-1; 7 nucleotides line up with TRBD1. The CDR3 contains 16 residues. V trimming: 4 bases; J trimming: 2 bases; junction bases outside the gene matches: 8. Germline V CDR1 and CDR2: SGHTA, FQGNSA. The CDR3 sequence: CASSSEGAATYNEQFF. The CDR3 coding sequence is TGTGCCAGCAGCTCCGAGGGGGCGGCCACCTACAATGAGCAGTTCTTC.

The chain has TRBV25-1 and TRBJ2-7; a weak D match, TRBD1 (6 bases). The length of the CDR3 is 16 residues. Trimming shortened V by 2 bases and J by 7 bases, and 21 bases separated the two germline ends. Germline V gene lookup returns CDR1 MGHDK and CDR2 SYGVNS. The CDR3 DNA is TGTGCCAGCAGTGAAGGGTCCCTCGGGACATGGTCGGAGCAGTACTTC. Its translation: CASSEGSLGTWSEQYF.

The rearrangement links TRBV30 to TRBJ2-7; D unresolved. The CDR3 runs 14 residues. The germline gives CDR1 GTSNPN, CDR2 SVGIG (reference sequence). V lost 3 bases to trimming and J lost 6 bases, with 18 bases between them. The CDR3 DNA sequence: TGTGCCTGGAGCTCCGATCCTGGGCTTCTCGAGCAGTACTTC. Translation: CAWSSDPGLLEQYF.